This paragraph reports one T cell receptor beta chain. Its antigen is still unknown. These data come from a study of cytomegalovirus exposure and HLA in healthy donors. Looking at the study overall: Both the roughly 120 validation repertoires and the approximately 700 first-cohort repertoires used the same platform, as reported by a later analysis. General study results and limits: Researchers counted approximately 160 TCR beta chains as cytomegalovirus-associated. Reports indicated that the classifier achieved high specificity and sensitivity in diagnosing cytomegalovirus status.

The CDR3 contains 13 residues. V lost 6 bases to trimming and J lost 0 bases; unmatched junction nucleotides: 4. Germline-derived CDR1 and CDR2 are SQVTM and ANQGSEA. Measured with immunoSEQ multiplex PCR; TCRdb has only the in-frame clones, and not every one. The sample records about 160,000 clones, 80% to 90% being singletons. The validation cohort, a group of 120 or so subjects, included the donors and was separate from the roughly 700-subject first cohort. V usage is TRBV29-1 and J usage is TRBJ1-2, with 7 bases fitting TRBD1. Input material: PBMCs. The clonotype was recovered from a woman in her 30s in good health and CMV-seronegative. The CDR3, as DNA: TGCAGCGTCACAGGGGACCCTAACTATGGCTACACCTTC. Translating it yields CSVTGDPNYGYTF.